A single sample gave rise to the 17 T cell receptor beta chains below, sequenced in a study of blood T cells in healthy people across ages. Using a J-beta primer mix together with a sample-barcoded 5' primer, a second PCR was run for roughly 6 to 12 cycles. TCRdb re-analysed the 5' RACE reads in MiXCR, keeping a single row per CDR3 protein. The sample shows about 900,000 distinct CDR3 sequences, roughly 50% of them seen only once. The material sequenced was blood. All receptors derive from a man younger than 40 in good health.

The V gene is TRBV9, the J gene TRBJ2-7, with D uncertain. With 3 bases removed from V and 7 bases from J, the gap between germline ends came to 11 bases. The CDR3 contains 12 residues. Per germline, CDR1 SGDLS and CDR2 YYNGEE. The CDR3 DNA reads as TGTGCCAGCAGCGGAGTAGCTAATGAGCAGTACTTC. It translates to CASSGVANEQYF.

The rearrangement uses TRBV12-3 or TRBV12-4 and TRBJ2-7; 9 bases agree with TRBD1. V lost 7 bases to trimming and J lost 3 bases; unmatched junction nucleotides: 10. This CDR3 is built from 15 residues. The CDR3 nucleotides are TGTGCCAGCACTGCCGGACAGGGGCGGAACTACGAGCAGTACTTC. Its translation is CASTAGQGRNYEQYF.

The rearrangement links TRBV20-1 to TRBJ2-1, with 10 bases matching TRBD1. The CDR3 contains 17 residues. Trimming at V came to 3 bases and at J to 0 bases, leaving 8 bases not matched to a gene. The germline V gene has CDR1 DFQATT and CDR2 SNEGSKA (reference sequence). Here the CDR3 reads CSARGQGTPNSYNEQFF. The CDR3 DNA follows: TGCAGTGCTAGGGGACAGGGGACTCCGAACTCCTACAATGAGCAGTTCTTC.

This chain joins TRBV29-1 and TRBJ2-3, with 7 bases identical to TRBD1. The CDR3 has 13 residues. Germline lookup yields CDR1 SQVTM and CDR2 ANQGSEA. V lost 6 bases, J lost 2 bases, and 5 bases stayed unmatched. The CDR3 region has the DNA TGCAGCGTAGGGGGCCTTTTCACAGATACGCAGTATTTT. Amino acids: CSVGGLFTDTQYF.

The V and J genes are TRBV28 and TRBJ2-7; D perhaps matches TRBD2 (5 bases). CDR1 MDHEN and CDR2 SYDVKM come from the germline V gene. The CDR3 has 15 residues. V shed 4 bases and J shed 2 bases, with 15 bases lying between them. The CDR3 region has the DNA TGTGCCAGCAGTTCCGAGGGCCTAGGGCCCTACGAGCAGTACTTC. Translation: CASSSEGLGPYEQYF.

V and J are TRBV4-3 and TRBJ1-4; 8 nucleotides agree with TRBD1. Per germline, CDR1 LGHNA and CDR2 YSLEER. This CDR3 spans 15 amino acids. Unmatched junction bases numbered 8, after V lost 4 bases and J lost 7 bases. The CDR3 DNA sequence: TGCGCCAGCAGCCCTGAGGACAGGGAAGGTGAAAAACTGTTTTTT. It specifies CASSPEDREGEKLFF.

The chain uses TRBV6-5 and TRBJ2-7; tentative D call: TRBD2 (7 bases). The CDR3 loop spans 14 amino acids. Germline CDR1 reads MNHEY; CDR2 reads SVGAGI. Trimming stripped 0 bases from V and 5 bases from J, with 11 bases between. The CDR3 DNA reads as TGTGCCAGCAGTTACTCACCGGGGGGCAACGAGCAGTACTTC. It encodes CASSYSPGGNEQYF.

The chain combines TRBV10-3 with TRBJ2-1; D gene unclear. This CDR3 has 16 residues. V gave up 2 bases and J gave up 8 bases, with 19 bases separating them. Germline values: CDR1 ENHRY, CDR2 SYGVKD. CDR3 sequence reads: CAISEPSRVSHDEQFF. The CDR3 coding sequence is TGTGCCATCAGTGAGCCGTCTAGGGTCTCCCACGATGAGCAGTTCTTC.

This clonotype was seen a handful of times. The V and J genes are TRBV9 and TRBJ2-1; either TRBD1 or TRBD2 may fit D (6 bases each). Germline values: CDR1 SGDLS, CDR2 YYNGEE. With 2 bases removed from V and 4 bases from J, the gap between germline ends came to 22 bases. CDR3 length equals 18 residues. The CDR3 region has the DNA TGTGCCAGCAGCGTGGACGCCAGGGGATTGGGGGGATACAATGAGCAGTTCTTC. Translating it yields CASSVDARGLGGYNEQFF.

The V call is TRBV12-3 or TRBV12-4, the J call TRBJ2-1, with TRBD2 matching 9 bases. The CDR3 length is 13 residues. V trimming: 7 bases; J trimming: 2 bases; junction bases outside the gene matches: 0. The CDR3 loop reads CASKRGAYNEQFF. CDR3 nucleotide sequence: TGTGCCAGCAAGCGGGGGGCCTACAATGAGCAGTTCTTC.

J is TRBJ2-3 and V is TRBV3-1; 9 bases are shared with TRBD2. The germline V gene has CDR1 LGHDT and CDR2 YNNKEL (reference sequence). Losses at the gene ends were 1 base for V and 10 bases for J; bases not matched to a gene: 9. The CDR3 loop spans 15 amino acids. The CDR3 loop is CASSQGLAGKMSQYF. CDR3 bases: TGTGCCAGCAGCCAAGGGCTAGCGGGGAAGATGTCGCAGTATTTT.

DNA for the CDR3: TGTGCCAGCAGTTTACTAAGAGGTGGTCTGGGCGAGCAGTACTTC. This translates into CASSLLRGGLGEQYF. This chain joins TRBV27 and TRBJ2-7; D gene uncertain. V lost 2 bases, J lost 6 bases, and 17 bases lay in between. Per germline, CDR1 MNHEY and CDR2 SMNVEV (reference sequence). The CDR3 consists of 15 residues.

The DNA of the CDR3 is TGCAGTGCTAGAGATCCCGGAGGGGTCTCCTACAATGAGCAGTTCTTC. Translation gives CSARDPGGVSYNEQFF. V usage is TRBV20-1 and J usage is TRBJ2-1, with D possibly being TRBD2 (6 bases). Germline CDR1 DFQATT, CDR2 SNEGSKA (reference sequence). The CDR3 is 16 amino acids. V shed 0 bases and J shed 0 bases, with 12 bases lying between them.

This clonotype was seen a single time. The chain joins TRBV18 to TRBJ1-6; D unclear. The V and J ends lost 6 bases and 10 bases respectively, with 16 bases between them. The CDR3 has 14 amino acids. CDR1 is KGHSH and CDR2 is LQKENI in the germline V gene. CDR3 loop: CASSREHAQSPLHF. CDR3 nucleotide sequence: TGTGCCAGCTCCCGGGAGCACGCCCAGTCACCCCTCCACTTT.

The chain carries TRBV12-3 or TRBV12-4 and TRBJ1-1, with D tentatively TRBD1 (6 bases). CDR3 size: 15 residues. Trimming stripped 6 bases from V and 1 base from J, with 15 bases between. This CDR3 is CASRTQGGTNTEAFF. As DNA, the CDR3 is TGTGCCAGCAGGACGCAAGGGGGGACGAACACTGAAGCTTTCTTT.

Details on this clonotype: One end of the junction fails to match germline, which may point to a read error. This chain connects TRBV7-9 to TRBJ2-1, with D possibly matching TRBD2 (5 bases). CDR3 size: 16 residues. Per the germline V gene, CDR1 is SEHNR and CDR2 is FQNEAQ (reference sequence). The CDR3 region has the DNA TGTGCCAGCAGCTCTAGAGGACTCGATGAATACAATAAGCAGTTCTTC. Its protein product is CASSSRGLDEYNKQFF.

In DNA form, the CDR3 reads TGCAGTGCAAAATCTCAGGGCTACGAGCAGTACTTC. Translated, it gives CSAKSQGYEQYF. The genes are TRBV20-1 and TRBJ2-4; possibly TRBD1 for D (5 bases). The J call could be wrong; TRBJ2-7 is a better fit for the DNA end. Germline V gene sequence: CDR1 DFQATT, CDR2 SNEGSKA (reference sequence). The CDR3 is 12 amino acids.